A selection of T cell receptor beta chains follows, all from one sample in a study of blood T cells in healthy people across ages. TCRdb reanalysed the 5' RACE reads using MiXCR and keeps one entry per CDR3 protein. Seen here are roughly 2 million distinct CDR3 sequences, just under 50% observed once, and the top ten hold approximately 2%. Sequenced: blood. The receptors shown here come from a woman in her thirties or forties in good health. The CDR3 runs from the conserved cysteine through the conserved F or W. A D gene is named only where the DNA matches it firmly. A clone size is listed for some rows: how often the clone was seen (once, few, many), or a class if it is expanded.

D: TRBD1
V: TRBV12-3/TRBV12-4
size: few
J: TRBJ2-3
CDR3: CASSLGTVPSTDTQYF
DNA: TGTGCCAGCAGTTTGGGGACAGTCCCTAGCACAGATACGCAGTATTTT

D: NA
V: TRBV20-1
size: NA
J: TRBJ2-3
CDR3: CSAWDFPRQYF
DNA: TGCAGTGCTTGGGACTTCCCGCGGCAGTATTTT

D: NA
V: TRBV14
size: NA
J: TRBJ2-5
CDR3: CASSVQQGTETQYF
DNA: TGTGCCAGCAGCGTACAACAGGGCACCGAGACCCAGTACTTC

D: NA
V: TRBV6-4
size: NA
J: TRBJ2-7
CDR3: CASVEEGTPYEQYF
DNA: TGTGCCAGCGTTGAGGAGGGTACCCCCTACGAGCAGTACTTC

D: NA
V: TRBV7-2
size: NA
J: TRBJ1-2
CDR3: CASSLYTANGYTF
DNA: TGTGCCAGCAGCTTATATACAGCCAATGGCTACACCTTC

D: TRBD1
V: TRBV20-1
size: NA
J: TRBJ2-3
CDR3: CSAVNDRGLSTDTQYF
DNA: TGCAGTGCTGTAAATGACAGGGGGCTCAGCACAGATACGCAGTATTTT

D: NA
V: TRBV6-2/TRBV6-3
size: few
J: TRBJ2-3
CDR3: CASTIGQLGARTDTQYF
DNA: TGTGCCAGCACCATCGGACAGCTTGGAGCAAGGACAGATACGCAGTATTTT

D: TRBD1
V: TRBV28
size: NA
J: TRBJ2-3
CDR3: CASTDPGQRVDTQYF
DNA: TGTGCCAGCACCGACCCGGGACAGCGAGTGGATACGCAGTATTTT

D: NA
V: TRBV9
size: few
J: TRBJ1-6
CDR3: CASSPRDTSSYNSPLHF
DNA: TGTGCCAGCAGCCCCCGGGACACTAGCTCCTATAATTCACCCCTCCACTTT

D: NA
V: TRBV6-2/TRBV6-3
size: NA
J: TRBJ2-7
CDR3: CASSYWDKRYYNEQYF
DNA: TGTGCCAGCAGTTACTGGGACAAAAGGTACTACAATGAGCAGTACTTC

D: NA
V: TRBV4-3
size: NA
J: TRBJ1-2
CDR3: CASSQDPWGMTDRNYGYTF
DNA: TGCGCCAGCAGCCAAGACCCCTGGGGCATGACAGACCGAAACTATGGCTACACCTTC

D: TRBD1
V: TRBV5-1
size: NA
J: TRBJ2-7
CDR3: CASSYRQGEKSEQYF
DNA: TGCGCCAGCAGCTATCGACAGGGGGAGAAAAGCGAGCAGTACTTC